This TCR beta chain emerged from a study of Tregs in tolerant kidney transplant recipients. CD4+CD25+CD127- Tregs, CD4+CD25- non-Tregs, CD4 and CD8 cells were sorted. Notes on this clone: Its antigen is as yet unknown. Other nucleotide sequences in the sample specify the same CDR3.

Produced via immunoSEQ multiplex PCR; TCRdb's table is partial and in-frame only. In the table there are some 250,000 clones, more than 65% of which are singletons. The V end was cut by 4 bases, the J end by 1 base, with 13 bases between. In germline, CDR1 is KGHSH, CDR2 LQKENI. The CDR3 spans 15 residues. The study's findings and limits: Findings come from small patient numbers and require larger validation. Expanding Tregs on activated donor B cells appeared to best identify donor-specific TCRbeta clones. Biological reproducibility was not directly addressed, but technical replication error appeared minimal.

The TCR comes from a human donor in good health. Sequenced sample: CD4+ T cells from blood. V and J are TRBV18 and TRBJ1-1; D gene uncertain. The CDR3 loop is CASSLGGVGNTEAFF. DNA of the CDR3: TGTGCCAGCTCACTGGGTGGGGTGGGGAACACTGAAGCTTTCTTT.